This TCR beta chain was sequenced for a study of identical twins. CDR1 is ENHRY, CDR2 SYGVKD, per germline. Trimming took off 3 bases at V and 2 bases at J, with 11 bases between the two ends. There are 15 residues in the CDR3. MiXCR, run by TCRdb on the 5' RACE reads, gives a single entry per CDR3 protein. The sample yields 600,000 to 700,000 distinct CDR3 sequences, around 20% seen once. All of the donors were Caucasians in good health. Separately, the same data were catalogued under a study of T cells expressing NK-cell markers. This second report adds: The study found these clonotypes also leading the CD3+CD56-NKG2C+ fraction in a few donors.

The chain couples TRBV10-3 to TRBJ2-1, with D possibly being TRBD2 (5 bases). Sequenced: PBMCs. The receptor comes from a woman aged 18-35 years in good health. The CDR3 DNA sequence: TGTGCCATCAGTGAAGAGCGGCTAACCTACAATGAGCAGTTCTTC. This codes for CAISEERLTYNEQFF.